These 20 T cell receptor beta chains were sequenced from one sample in a study of T cells after yellow fever vaccination (dated by TCRdb to about 2019). The treatment or condition label here, explained by the study, means: live attenuated yellow fever vaccine strain. The protocol used for the library was 5' RACE. Sequencing was performed on an Illumina NovaSeq 6000. TCRdb reprocessing: public reads trimmed at Q25 with fastp, clones called with MiXCR, in-frame beta chains kept. All rows with the same CDR3 protein become a single entry with the most common DNA and genes. The sample contains around 310,000 distinct CDR3 sequences, around 3.6% of them found a single time. Roughly a quarter of the sample belongs to the ten largest clones. The sample here was PBMCs, taken on the day of the yellow fever booster vaccination. These receptors were collected from a man younger than 35 who received the YFV17D yellow fever vaccine.

This clonotype was detected a few times. V and J are TRBV15 and TRBJ2-5; 13 nucleotides match TRBD2. The CDR3 runs 20 residues. Germline V gene data show CDR1 as LNHNV and CDR2 as YYDKDF (reference sequence). Unmatched junction bases numbered 21, after V lost 4 bases and J lost 7 bases. CDR3: CATSNKAGPTSGGGQATQYF. In DNA, the CDR3 is TGTGCCACCAGCAATAAGGCCGGTCCTACTAGCGGGGGGGGTCAGGCGACCCAGTACTTC.

This clonotype was found many times. The chain couples TRBV6-6 to TRBJ2-7; TRBD1 aligns across 12 bases. The CDR3 runs to 14 residues. After removal of 4 bases from V and 6 bases from J, the junction contained 4 bases not matched to a gene. CDR1 MNHNY and CDR2 SVGAGI come from the germline V gene (reference sequence). The CDR3 loop is CASSWDRGRAEQYF. CDR3 coding DNA: TGTGCCAGCAGTTGGGACAGGGGGCGTGCCGAGCAGTACTTC.

This clonotype was seen only a few times. The V and J genes are TRBV5-5 and TRBJ1-5; D not certain. The CDR3 runs 14 residues. From germline, CDR1 is SGHKS and CDR2 YYEKEE (reference sequence). V lost 2 bases to trimming and J lost 4 bases, with 10 bases between them. DNA for the CDR3: TGTGCCAGCAGCTTCGTGGCGGGGAATCAGCCCCAGCATTTT. Protein product: CASSFVAGNQPQHF. Full variable domain (outside the CDR3, taken from reference TRBV5-5 and TRBJ1-5): DAGVTQSPTHLIKTRGQQVTLRCSPISGHKSVSWYQQVLGQGPQFIFQYYEKEERGRGNFPDRFSARQFPNYSSELNVNALLLGDSALYLCASSFVAGNQPQHFGDGTRLSIL.

This clonotype appeared many times. The chain has TRBV6-5 and TRBJ1-6; TRBD1 matches 8 bases. This CDR3 is 16 amino acids long. With 5 bases clipped from V and 4 bases from J, the junction kept 7 bases outside the gene matches. Germline V gene data show CDR1 as MNHEY and CDR2 as SVGAGI. The chain's CDR3 is CASSRRQGLYNSPLHF. The CDR3 region has the DNA TGTGCCAGCAGTCGCCGACAGGGGCTGTATAATTCACCCCTCCACTTT.

This clonotype was observed at least ten times. An end of the junction differs from the germline gene, which may be a read error. V gene TRBV5-1 combines with J gene TRBJ1-4; 8 bases fit TRBD1. The CDR3 spans 13 residues. The germline V gene has CDR1 SGHRS and CDR2 YFSETQ. CDR3 nucleotide sequence: TGCGCCAGCAGCTCCCAACCGACAGGGGAGTGGTTCTTT. It yields the protein CASSSQPTGEWFF.

This clonotype was detected ten times or more. This chain links TRBV7-9 with TRBJ1-1; perhaps TRBD1 as D (6 bases). V dropped 0 bases and J dropped 11 bases, with 7 bases sitting between them. Germline V lookup: CDR1 SEHNR, CDR2 FQNEAQ (reference sequence). This CDR3 is 11 amino acids long. Here the CDR3 reads CASSLAGGAFF. CDR3 DNA sequence: TGTGCCAGCAGCTTAGCCGGGGGCGCTTTCTTT.

This clonotype was observed at least ten times. The rearrangement links TRBV29-1 to TRBJ1-2, with D perhaps matching TRBD1 (5 bases). CDR1 and CDR2 from the germline V gene are SQVTM and ANQGSEA. Trimming shortened V by 3 bases and J by 8 bases, and 19 bases separated the two germline ends. CDR3 length: 14 amino acids. The CDR3 DNA is TGCAGCGTTGAGAGCGGTAGACAGCCTAGCGGCTACACCTTC. Its protein is CSVESGRQPSGYTF. Looking up the rest from reference TRBV29-1 and TRBJ1-2 gives the full variable domain: SAVISQKPSRDICQRGTSLTIQCQVDSQVTMMFWYRQQPGQSLTLIATANQGSEATYESGFVIDKFPISRPNLTFSTLTVSNMSPEDSSIYLCSVESGRQPSGYTFGSGTRLTVV.

Ten or more counts support this clonotype. The V and J genes are TRBV6-2 or TRBV6-3 and TRBJ2-5; 10 bases line up with TRBD1. Germline assignment: CDR1 MNHEY and CDR2 SVGEGT. The length of the CDR3 is 13 residues. CDR3 loop: CCTRDRGAETQYF. CDR3 bases: TGTTGCACCCGGGACAGGGGAGCAGAGACCCAGTACTTC.

This clonotype was detected only a few times. The V call is TRBV19, the J call TRBJ2-2; TRBD2 might be the D (6 bases). Trimming took 9 bases from V and 2 from J, leaving 16 bases between them. Germline V gene lookup returns CDR1 LNHDA and CDR2 SQIVND (reference sequence). The CDR3 spans 15 residues. The CDR3 DNA is TGTGCCAGCCATACGGGAGCTCTAAACACCGGGGAGCTGTTTTTT. The encoded protein is CASHTGALNTGELFF.

This clonotype was detected ten times or more. V gene TRBV5-1 combines with J gene TRBJ2-1; D is uncertain. This CDR3 spans 15 amino acids. CDR1 is SGHRS, CDR2 YFSETQ, per germline. Trimming removed 0 bases from V and 3 bases from J, with 10 bases in between. Here the CDR3 DNA reads TGCGCCAGCAGCTTGGTTGCGGACCTCTACAATGAGCAGTTCTTC. This encodes CASSLVADLYNEQFF.

This clonotype was found many times. The chain employs TRBV15 and TRBJ2-5, with unresolved D. With 0 bases removed from V and 3 bases from J, the gap between germline ends came to 5 bases. Per germline, CDR1 LNHNV and CDR2 YYDKDF (reference sequence). The CDR3 has 13 residues. The CDR3: CATSRDLEETQYF. The CDR3, as DNA: TGTGCCACCAGCAGAGATCTTGAAGAGACCCAGTACTTC.

This clonotype showed up many times. This chain joins TRBV2 and TRBJ1-4; D is perhaps TRBD1 (5 bases). CDR1 and CDR2 from the germline V gene are SNHLY and FYNNEI. Between the trimmed V and J ends, which lost 3 bases and 6 bases, there was a span of 11 bases. CDR3 length: 14 residues. CDR3: CASSEGVADEKLFF. Here the CDR3 DNA reads TGTGCCAGCAGTGAGGGGGTGGCGGATGAAAAACTGTTTTTT.

This clonotype has more than one count but fewer than ten. The chain carries TRBV7-3 and TRBJ2-2, with TRBD2 matching over 7 bases. The CDR3 loop spans 15 amino acids. CDR1 and CDR2 (germline): SGHTA, FQGTGA. V gave up 5 bases and J gave up 6 bases; unmatched junction bases: 9. Here the CDR3 reads CASSAGTTFPGELFF. Here the CDR3 DNA reads TGTGCCAGCAGCGCCGGGACTACCTTCCCCGGGGAGCTGTTTTTT.

This clonotype has at least ten counts. V is TRBV5-6 and J is TRBJ1-2; 7 bases are shared with TRBD1. Germline assignment: CDR1 SGHDT and CDR2 YYEEEE. After removal of 4 bases from V and 2 bases from J, the junction contained 2 bases not matched to a gene. This CDR3 contains 13 residues. CDR3 DNA: TGTGCCAGCAGCCCAGGGGGGAACTATGGCTACACCTTC. Its protein is CASSPGGNYGYTF.

This clonotype was detected ten times or more. The V and J genes are TRBV7-9 and TRBJ1-3; D gene ambiguous. Germline V gene data show CDR1 as SEHNR and CDR2 as FQNEAQ (reference sequence). Trimming cost V 6 bases and J 0 bases, with 3 bases left between them. The CDR3 totals 12 residues. CDR3 DNA sequence: TGTGCCAGCAGGGTCTCTGGAAACACCATATATTTT. Translating gives CASRVSGNTIYF.

This clonotype was detected ten times or more. The chain links TRBV27 to TRBJ2-7, with TRBD2 matching 7 bases. The CDR3 totals 15 residues. Germline CDR1 and CDR2: MNHEY and SMNVEV (reference sequence). J gave up 2 bases and V 8 bases, and 12 bases lay outside the gene matches. The CDR3 nucleotides are TGTGCCAGCTCGGCCGGGCCAGCGGGAACCTACGAGCAGTACGTC. Protein sequence: CASSAGPAGTYEQYV.

In this sample, this clonotype turned up many times. The chain joins TRBV5-6 to TRBJ2-5; TRBD2 matches 7 bases. Per germline, CDR1 SGHDT and CDR2 YYEEEE. The junction had 13 bases not matched to a gene; V was cut back by 4 bases and J by 4 bases. The CDR3 is 16 amino acids. CDR3 nucleotides: TGTGCCAGCAGCCTGGTGCGGGGGTCTACCCTAGAGACCCAGTACTTC. Translated, it gives CASSLVRGSTLETQYF.

The table lists this clonotype with many counts. The V call is TRBV12-3 or TRBV12-4, the J call TRBJ1-4, with a tentative D call TRBD1 (5 bases). The CDR3 length is 15 residues. Trimming took off 6 bases at V and 5 bases at J, with 16 bases between the two ends. CDR3: CASRPYGGRNEKLFF. The CDR3 DNA follows: TGTGCCAGCAGACCCTACGGGGGGAGGAATGAAAAACTGTTTTTT.

In this sample, this clonotype turned up a few times. The chain uses TRBV20-1 and TRBJ2-2, with 10 bases fitting TRBD2. The CDR3 totals 14 residues. Germline CDR1 DFQATT, CDR2 SNEGSKA (reference sequence). V trimming: 6 bases; J trimming: 2 bases; junction bases outside the gene matches: 3. The CDR3 protein is CSAERGGNTGELFF. In DNA, the CDR3 is TGCAGTGCGGAGCGGGGGGGAAACACCGGGGAGCTGTTTTTT.

In its sample, this clonotype was seen many times. The genes are TRBV5-1 and TRBJ2-3; D remains ambiguous. With 4 bases removed from V and 3 bases from J, the gap between germline ends came to 15 bases. The V gene's germline CDR1 is SGHRS and CDR2 YFSETQ. The CDR3 runs 15 residues. The CDR3 is CASSIRPERTDTQYF. Written as DNA, the CDR3 is TGCGCCAGCAGCATCCGCCCAGAAAGGACAGATACGCAGTATTTT.